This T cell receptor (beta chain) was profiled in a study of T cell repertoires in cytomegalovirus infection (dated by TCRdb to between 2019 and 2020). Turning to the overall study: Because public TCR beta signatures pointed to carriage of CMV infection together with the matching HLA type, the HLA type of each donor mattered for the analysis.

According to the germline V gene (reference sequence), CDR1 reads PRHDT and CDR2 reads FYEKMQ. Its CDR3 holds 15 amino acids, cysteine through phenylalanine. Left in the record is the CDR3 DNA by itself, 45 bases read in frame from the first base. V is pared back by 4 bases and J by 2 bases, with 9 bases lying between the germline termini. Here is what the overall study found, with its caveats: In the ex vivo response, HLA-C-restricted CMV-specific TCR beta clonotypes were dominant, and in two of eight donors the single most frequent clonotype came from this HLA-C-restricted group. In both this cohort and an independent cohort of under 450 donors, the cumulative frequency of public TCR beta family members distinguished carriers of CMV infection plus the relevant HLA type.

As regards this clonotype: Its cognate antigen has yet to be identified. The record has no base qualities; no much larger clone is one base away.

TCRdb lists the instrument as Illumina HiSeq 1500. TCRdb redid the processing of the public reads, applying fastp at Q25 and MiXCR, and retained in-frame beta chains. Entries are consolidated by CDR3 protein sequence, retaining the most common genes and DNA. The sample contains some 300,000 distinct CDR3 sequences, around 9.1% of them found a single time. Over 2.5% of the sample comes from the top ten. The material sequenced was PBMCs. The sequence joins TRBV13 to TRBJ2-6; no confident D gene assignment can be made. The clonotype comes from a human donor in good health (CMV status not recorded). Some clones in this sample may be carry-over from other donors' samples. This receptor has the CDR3 CASSSSRAGANVLTF. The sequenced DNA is TGTGCCAGCAGCTCAAGCCGTGCTGGGGCCAACGTCCTGACTTTC.